The 23 T cell receptor beta chains reported below all come from one sample, sequenced in a study of shared clonotypes between healthy human individuals. Profiled with immunoSEQ multiplex PCR; TCRdb holds only in-frame clones, not every one. Among 2 million to 2.5 million clones listed, more than 85% were seen once. CD45RO-negative cells were positively selected for CCR7, leaving out terminally differentiated effector memory CD45RA+ cells. Sequencing used naive CD8+ T cells from PBMCs. These receptors came from a man between 18 and 29 years old in good health. Some clones in this sample may be carry-over from other donors' samples.

This chain connects TRBV7-8 to TRBJ2-7; TRBD2 matches 9 bases. This CDR3 comprises 16 residues. V lost 1 base to trimming and J lost 3 bases; unmatched junction nucleotides: 7. Germline V lookup: CDR1 SGHVS, CDR2 FQNEAQ. The CDR3 protein is CASSLEGYSGSYEQYF. CDR3 bases: TGTGCCAGCAGCTTAGAAGGATATAGCGGGAGCTACGAGCAGTACTTC.

The chain has TRBV7-8 and TRBJ2-3; TRBD2 matches 12 bases. J gave up 4 bases and V 5 bases, and 7 bases lay outside the gene matches. Germline CDR1 and CDR2: SGHVS and FQNEAQ. The CDR3 has 16 residues. For the CDR3, the DNA is TGTGCCAGCAGCGTCCTAGCGGGAGGGCCTGCAGATACGCAGTATTTT. It is translated as CASSVLAGGPADTQYF.

J is TRBJ1-2 and V is TRBV5-1; TRBD1 might be the D (6 bases). The germline V gene has CDR1 SGHRS and CDR2 YFSETQ. The CDR3 has 12 residues. The V and J ends lost 4 bases and 4 bases respectively, with 8 bases between them. This CDR3 is CASSTGAYGYTF. CDR3 DNA: TGCGCCAGCAGCACGGGGGCCTATGGCTACACCTTC.

This chain joins TRBV28 and TRBJ1-2; D perhaps matches TRBD1 (5 bases). Looked up from germline, CDR1 is MDHEN and CDR2 is SYDVKM. The germline V and J ends were trimmed by 5 bases and 3 bases, with 16 bases remaining between them. This CDR3 is built from 15 residues. Written as DNA, the CDR3 is TGTGCCAGCAGTGAACCCGGGGCCGGCCACTATGGCTACACCTTC. Translating it yields CASSEPGAGHYGYTF.

J is TRBJ2-1 and V is TRBV27; the match to TRBD2 covers 12 bases. Germline V gene data show CDR1 as MNHEY and CDR2 as SMNVEV (reference sequence). The CDR3 is made up of 16 amino acids. Germline trimming cut 2 bases from V and 8 bases from J; bases unmatched to any gene: 7. In DNA form, the CDR3 reads TGTGCCAGCAGTTTAAGCTGGACTAGCGGGAAAGATGAGCAGTTCTTC. It translates to CASSLSWTSGKDEQFF.

The chain is built from TRBV5-5 and TRBJ2-7; possibly TRBD2 for D (5 bases). The length of the CDR3 is 13 residues. The germline V gene encodes CDR1 SGHKS and CDR2 YYEKEE (reference sequence). Trimming took off 4 bases at V and 4 bases at J, with 12 bases between the two ends. The CDR3 coding sequence is TGTGCCAGCAGCACGCACCCGGGGTACGAGCAGTACTTC. The encoded protein is CASSTHPGYEQYF.

This clone was detected only once. The genes are TRBV5-6 and TRBJ2-3; D possibly matches TRBD1 or TRBD2 (7 bases each). Germline lookup yields CDR1 SGHDT and CDR2 YYEEEE. CDR3 size: 14 residues. The V and J ends lost 1 base and 4 bases respectively, with 10 bases between them. The CDR3 here is CASSLQGGADTQYF. The CDR3 DNA reads TGTGCCAGCAGCTTGCAGGGGGGGGCAGATACGCAGTATTTT.

This clone was seen once. This CDR3 reads CSALDYGYTF. The CDR3 DNA reads as TGCAGTGCGCTGGACTATGGCTACACCTTC. The J gene is TRBJ1-2, the V gene TRBV20-1; unclear D gene. The CDR3 spans 10 residues. The ends were cut back, 6 bases at V and 3 bases at J, with 5 bases in the middle. Germline loops: CDR1 DFQATT, CDR2 SNEGSKA (reference sequence).

This clone was detected only once. This chain joins TRBV19 and TRBJ2-5, with 7 bases aligning to TRBD1. The CDR3 is 15 residues long. The ends lost 5 bases at V and 7 bases at J; junction bases unmatched: 13. The germline gives CDR1 LNHDA, CDR2 SQIVND (reference sequence). The CDR3 sequence is CASSSPRTGGWTQYF. As DNA, the CDR3 is TGTGCCAGTAGTTCCCCTCGGACAGGAGGTTGGACCCAGTACTTC.

Only one count was recorded for this clone. This chain connects TRBV5-1 to TRBJ2-1; TRBD2 agrees at 10 bases. V lost 2 bases to trimming and J lost 9 bases; unmatched junction nucleotides: 14. CDR1 is SGHRS, CDR2 YFSETQ, per germline. The CDR3 is 17 residues long. The CDR3 spells CASSFRLAGLQLTEQFF. The CDR3 DNA reads TGCGCCAGCAGCTTTCGACTAGCGGGCCTCCAGCTTACTGAGCAGTTCTTC.

The chain is built from TRBV9 and TRBJ2-1; D possibly matches TRBD1 or TRBD2 (5 bases each). V lost 0 bases, J lost 1 base, and 17 bases lay in between. CDR1 and CDR2 from the germline V gene are SGDLS and YYNGEE. This CDR3 comprises 18 residues. CDR3 protein: CASSVDWYGGASYNEQFF. The CDR3 nucleotides read TGTGCCAGCAGCGTAGATTGGTATGGGGGAGCGTCCTACAATGAGCAGTTCTTC.

This chain uses TRBV29-1 with TRBJ2-5, with D possibly matching TRBD2 (6 bases). The V gene's germline CDR1 is SQVTM and CDR2 ANQGSEA. This CDR3 region has 12 residues. Between the trimmed V and J ends, which lost 4 bases and 5 bases, there was a span of 11 bases. CDR3 amino acids: CSVGSREETQYF. In DNA, the CDR3 is TGCAGCGTTGGCTCCCGGGAGGAGACCCAGTACTTC.

The chain recombines TRBV19 with TRBJ1-1, with no clear D. The CDR3 extends over 15 amino acids. The germline V gene encodes CDR1 LNHDA and CDR2 SQIVND (reference sequence). The V and J ends lost 0 bases and 5 bases respectively, with 13 bases between them. Here the CDR3 DNA reads TGTGCCAGTAGTATAGAGTCGGGGATATGGACTGAAGCTTTCTTT. Amino acid sequence: CASSIESGIWTEAFF.

The chain carries TRBV4-1 and TRBJ2-4; tentatively, D is TRBD2 (5 bases). The CDR3 is 16 residues long. In germline, CDR1 is MGHRA, CDR2 YSYEKL. V was cut by 4 bases and J by 8 bases, with 21 bases left in between. Written as DNA, the CDR3 is TGCGCCAGCAGCCGACTAATGACAAACTTGGTGGACATTCAGTACTTC. This gives the protein CASSRLMTNLVDIQYF.

The chain recombines TRBV6-6 with TRBJ2-7, with a possible D match to TRBD2 (6 bases). Germline CDR1 and CDR2: MNHNY and SVGAGI (reference sequence). The CDR3 consists of 16 residues. Trimming stripped 0 bases from V and 3 bases from J, with 15 bases between. In DNA form, the CDR3 reads TGTGCCAGCAGTTACTCGGGGGACTCCTTGGACTACGAGCAGTACTTC. It translates to CASSYSGDSLDYEQYF.

This rearrangement joins TRBV6-1 to TRBJ1-2; D gene ambiguous. The CDR3 is 13 residues long. V lost 4 bases and J 6 bases, leaving 12 bases between the germline ends. Germline V gene sequence: CDR1 MNHNS, CDR2 SASEGT. CDR3 protein: CASSVSRGNGYTF. The CDR3 DNA sequence: TGTGCCAGCAGTGTGTCGCGGGGTAATGGCTACACCTTC.

This clone was seen once. Different DNA sequences within this sample yield the same CDR3. The rearrangement uses TRBV4-1 and TRBJ2-7, with unresolved D. Trimming stripped 3 bases from V and 4 bases from J, with 10 bases between. CDR3 length: 13 residues. Germline loops: CDR1 MGHRA, CDR2 YSYEKL. The CDR3 DNA is TGCGCCAGCAGCCAGGTTGGGTCTTACGAGCAGTACTTC. Translating gives CASSQVGSYEQYF.

The genes are TRBV4-3 and TRBJ2-1; D is undetermined. The CDR3 length is 14 residues. CDR1 is LGHNA, CDR2 YSLEER, per germline. V was cut by 1 base and J by 8 bases, with 12 bases left in between. DNA of the CDR3: TGCGCCAGCAGCCAAGTCTCGGCAAGCTATGAGCAGTTCTTC. Protein sequence: CASSQVSASYEQFF.

The chain uses TRBV28 and TRBJ1-5; the match to TRBD1 covers 9 bases. CDR3 length equals 17 residues. From germline, CDR1 is MDHEN and CDR2 SYDVKM. V was clipped by 3 bases and J by 0 bases; unmatched bases: 6. The CDR3 region is CASSFGTGPYSNQPQHF. CDR3 sequence (DNA): TGTGCCAGCAGTTTCGGGACAGGGCCTTATAGCAATCAGCCCCAGCATTTT.

CDR3 in amino acids: CASSLYPGAGYNEQFF. The CDR3 nucleotides read TGTGCCAGCAGTTTATATCCTGGAGCGGGTTACAATGAGCAGTTCTTC. The gene calls are TRBV27 and TRBJ2-1; D is possibly TRBD2 (6 bases). The CDR3 sequence is 16 residues long. Germline V CDR1 and CDR2: MNHEY, SMNVEV (reference sequence). Trimming removed 1 base from V and 4 bases from J, with 14 bases in between.

The chain recombines TRBV10-3 with TRBJ2-5; 12 bases agree with TRBD2. The CDR3 runs 15 residues. Germline CDR1 is ENHRY and CDR2 is SYGVKD. The V segment lost 10 bases and the J segment 5 bases; nucleotides outside the gene matches: 11. The CDR3, as DNA: TGTGCCACGCTACCTAGCGGGAGGGGACAGGAGACCCAGTACTTC. It codes for CATLPSGRGQETQYF.

V is TRBV28 and J is TRBJ2-5; 7 bases map to TRBD1. The CDR3 has 17 amino acids. The germline gives CDR1 MDHEN, CDR2 SYDVKM. V was pared by 3 bases and J by 5 bases, with 15 bases of the junction left unmatched. The CDR3 DNA sequence: TGTGCCAGCAGTTTCCTATACGAGGGGGCGAAGGGGGAGACCCAGTACTTC. Translated, it gives CASSFLYEGAKGETQYF.

The sample holds a few counts of this clone. V usage is TRBV5-5 and J usage is TRBJ1-5; tentatively, D is TRBD1 (6 bases). Trimming shortened V by 4 bases and J by 8 bases, and 13 bases separated the two germline ends. Germline V gene lookup returns CDR1 SGHKS and CDR2 YYEKEE (reference sequence). The CDR3 loop spans 13 amino acids. CDR3 region: CASSPGTGKPQHF. As DNA, the CDR3 is TGTGCCAGCAGCCCCGGTACAGGGAAGCCCCAGCATTTT.